The rows below give T cell receptor beta chains drawn from one sample of a study of cytomegalovirus exposure and HLA in healthy donors. The assay was immunoSEQ multiplex PCR, and TCRdb's table has in-frame clones only and misses some. This sample has about 170,000 clones, with about 85% found just once. The sample comprised PBMCs. Receptor source: a boy aged 2 to 10 in good health and CMV-seronegative. CDR3s include the opening cysteine and the closing phenylalanine or tryptophan. Each record gives: V gene, J gene, D gene, clone size, CDR3 protein, CDR3 DNA. D genes are given only for firm matches. The listing skips clone size in some rows; elsewhere it reads once, few, many or a size class.

V gene: TRBV25-1; J gene: TRBJ2-5; D gene: TRBD2; clone size: -; CDR3 protein: CASSSIATSGEYF; CDR3 DNA: TGTGCCAGCAGTTCGATCGCAACTAGCGGGGAGTACTTC
V gene: TRBV25-1; J gene: TRBJ2-7; D gene: -; clone size: -; CDR3 protein: CASSESGENYEQYF; CDR3 DNA: TGTGCCAGCAGTGAATCAGGGGAGAACTACGAGCAGTACTTC
V gene: TRBV19; J gene: TRBJ1-2; D gene: -; clone size: -; CDR3 protein: CASSMVRGSNYGYTF; CDR3 DNA: TGTGCCAGTAGTATGGTGAGGGGGTCGAACTATGGCTACACCTTC
V gene: TRBV2; J gene: TRBJ1-2; D gene: -; clone size: -; CDR3 protein: CASSEGAREGGYTF; CDR3 DNA: TGTGCCAGCAGTGAAGGAGCCAGGGAGGGTGGCTACACCTTC
V gene: TRBV18; J gene: TRBJ1-1; D gene: -; clone size: once; CDR3 protein: CASSPFGTPNTEAFF; CDR3 DNA: TGTGCCAGCTCACCATTCGGGACACCAAACACTGAAGCTTTCTTT
V gene: TRBV5-1; J gene: TRBJ1-1; D gene: TRBD1; clone size: few; CDR3 protein: CASSLAPTGVANTEAFF; CDR3 DNA: TGCGCCAGCAGCTTGGCCCCGACAGGGGTCGCGAACACTGAAGCTTTCTTT
V gene: TRBV6-1; J gene: TRBJ1-6; D gene: -; clone size: few; CDR3 protein: CASSEATGSPYSPLHF; CDR3 DNA: TGTGCCAGCAGTGAAGCCACGGGATCGCCTTATTCACCCCTCCACTTT
V gene: TRBV28; J gene: TRBJ2-7; D gene: -; clone size: -; CDR3 protein: CASRATLLTDYEQYF; CDR3 DNA: TGTGCCAGCAGAGCGACCCTTCTGACAGACTACGAGCAGTACTTC
V gene: TRBV5-6; J gene: TRBJ1-5; D gene: TRBD1; clone size: -; CDR3 protein: CASSFFGTGESSQPQHF; CDR3 DNA: TGTGCCAGCAGCTTCTTCGGGACAGGGGAGTCGAGTCAGCCCCAGCATTTT
V gene: TRBV15; J gene: TRBJ1-6; D gene: TRBD1; clone size: -; CDR3 protein: CATSRGDSSGNSPLHF; CDR3 DNA: TGTGCCACCAGCAGAGGGGACAGTTCGGGGAATTCACCCCTCCACTTT
V gene: TRBV2; J gene: TRBJ1-6; D gene: -; clone size: -; CDR3 protein: CASRTDRSSYNSPLHF; CDR3 DNA: TGTGCCAGCCGAACCGATAGGAGCTCCTATAATTCACCCCTCCACTTT
V gene: TRBV6-5; J gene: TRBJ2-1; D gene: TRBD2; clone size: -; CDR3 protein: CASSYSAGGLNEQFF; CDR3 DNA: TGTGCCAGCAGTTACTCAGCGGGAGGTCTCAATGAGCAGTTCTTC
V gene: TRBV28; J gene: TRBJ1-4; D gene: TRBD1; clone size: -; CDR3 protein: CASRSFSSDRGPQLSTNEKLFF; CDR3 DNA: TGTGCCAGCAGAAGTTTTTCCTCAGACAGGGGACCCCAACTTTCAACTAATGAAAAACTGTTTTTT
V gene: TRBV13; J gene: TRBJ1-2; D gene: -; clone size: -; CDR3 protein: CASGLGRARGYTF; CDR3 DNA: TGTGCCAGCGGCCTCGGGAGGGCACGCGGCTACACCTTC
V gene: TRBV6-5; J gene: TRBJ1-4; D gene: -; clone size: few; CDR3 protein: CASARGWTNEKLFF; CDR3 DNA: TGTGCCAGCGCCCGAGGGTGGACTAATGAAAAACTGTTTTTT
V gene: TRBV5-1; J gene: TRBJ2-3; D gene: TRBD2; clone size: -; CDR3 protein: CASSRGEARDTQYF; CDR3 DNA: TGCGCCAGCAGCCGGGGGGAGGCGCGGGATACGCAGTATTTT
V gene: TRBV19; J gene: TRBJ2-3; D gene: TRBD1; clone size: -; CDR3 protein: CASSHGQVRTDTQYF; CDR3 DNA: TGTGCCAGTAGTCACGGACAGGTCCGCACAGATACGCAGTATTTT
V gene: TRBV7-2; J gene: TRBJ2-5; D gene: TRBD1; clone size: few; CDR3 protein: CASSPRGPTQETQYF; CDR3 DNA: TGTGCCAGCAGCCCCAGGGGGCCCACCCAAGAGACCCAGTACTTC
V gene: TRBV29-1; J gene: TRBJ1-1; D gene: -; clone size: -; CDR3 protein: CSVRPDRLVTEAFF; CDR3 DNA: TGCAGCGTTCGCCCCGACAGGTTGGTTACTGAAGCTTTCTTT
V gene: TRBV4-1; J gene: TRBJ2-1; D gene: -; clone size: once; CDR3 protein: CASSQVAENEQFF; CDR3 DNA: TGCGCCAGCAGCCAAGTTGCCGAGAATGAGCAGTTCTTC
V gene: TRBV9; J gene: TRBJ1-2; D gene: TRBD1; clone size: -; CDR3 protein: CASSVGPSTGGYGYTF; CDR3 DNA: TGTGCCAGCAGCGTAGGCCCCTCCACAGGGGGTTATGGCTACACCTTC
V gene: TRBV6-6; J gene: TRBJ1-1; D gene: -; clone size: -; CDR3 protein: CASSYLFTEAFF; CDR3 DNA: TGTGCCAGCAGTTACCTGTTCACTGAAGCTTTCTTT
V gene: TRBV2; J gene: TRBJ2-3; D gene: TRBD2; clone size: -; CDR3 protein: CAGRGLAGADDAVTQYF; CDR3 DNA: TGTGCCGGTAGGGGACTAGCGGGAGCGGACGATGCGGTTACGCAGTATTTT
V gene: TRBV6-5; J gene: TRBJ2-1; D gene: TRBD2; clone size: once; CDR3 protein: CASSRLAGTGEQFF; CDR3 DNA: TGTGCCAGCAGTCGACTAGCGGGGACCGGTGAGCAGTTCTTC
V gene: TRBV4-1; J gene: TRBJ1-1; D gene: TRBD1; clone size: -; CDR3 protein: CASSQDPQGRFSWNTEAFF; CDR3 DNA: TGCGCCAGCAGCCAAGATCCACAGGGGCGATTTTCTTGGAACACTGAAGCTTTCTTT
V gene: TRBV6-5; J gene: TRBJ1-2; D gene: -; clone size: -; CDR3 protein: CASSSSRDGYTF; CDR3 DNA: TGTGCCAGCAGTTCCAGTCGGGATGGCTACACCTTC
V gene: TRBV14; J gene: TRBJ1-1; D gene: -; clone size: -; CDR3 protein: CASSQSYDTEAFF; CDR3 DNA: TGTGCCAGCAGCCAATCCTACGACACTGAAGCTTTCTTT
V gene: TRBV4-2; J gene: TRBJ1-1; D gene: TRBD1; clone size: once; CDR3 protein: CASSPDRATEAFF; CDR3 DNA: TGTGCCAGCAGCCCCGACAGGGCGACTGAAGCTTTCTTT
V gene: TRBV4-1; J gene: TRBJ2-5; D gene: TRBD2; clone size: once; CDR3 protein: CASSQDLRGGYQETQYF; CDR3 DNA: TGCGCCAGCAGCCAAGATCTTCGCGGGGGGTACCAAGAGACCCAGTACTTC
V gene: TRBV7-8; J gene: TRBJ2-1; D gene: TRBD1; clone size: -; CDR3 protein: CASSLRDSLNEQFF; CDR3 DNA: TGTGCCAGCAGTCTCCGGGACAGCCTAAATGAGCAGTTCTTC
V gene: TRBV5-6; J gene: TRBJ1-3; D gene: -; clone size: -; CDR3 protein: CASSWGGSGNTIYF; CDR3 DNA: TGTGCCAGCAGCTGGGGGGGTTCTGGAAACACCATATATTTT
V gene: TRBV7-9; J gene: TRBJ2-3; D gene: TRBD2; clone size: once; CDR3 protein: CASSQTSGSGTDTQYF; CDR3 DNA: TGTGCCAGCAGCCAAACTAGCGGGAGTGGCACAGATACGCAGTATTTT
V gene: TRBV6-1; J gene: TRBJ1-4; D gene: -; clone size: few; CDR3 protein: CASSVGGQGEKLFF; CDR3 DNA: TGTGCCAGCTCTGTCGGGGGGCAAGGCGAAAAACTGTTTTTT
V gene: TRBV5-4; J gene: TRBJ2-6; D gene: -; clone size: -; CDR3 protein: CASSLRGSGANVLTF; CDR3 DNA: TGTGCCAGCAGCTTGAGGGGGTCCGGGGCCAACGTCCTGACTTTC
V gene: TRBV27; J gene: TRBJ2-2; D gene: -; clone size: -; CDR3 protein: CASRLDMNTGELFF; CDR3 DNA: TGTGCCAGCAGACTCGACATGAACACCGGGGAGCTGTTTTTT
V gene: TRBV2; J gene: TRBJ2-5; D gene: -; clone size: few; CDR3 protein: CASSPWRGLETQYF; CDR3 DNA: TGTGCCAGCAGCCCCTGGAGAGGGCTGGAGACCCAGTACTTC
V gene: TRBV7-2; J gene: TRBJ2-1; D gene: TRBD2; clone size: -; CDR3 protein: CASSLTGLAHEQFF; CDR3 DNA: TGTGCCAGCAGCTTAACGGGACTAGCCCATGAGCAGTTCTTC
V gene: TRBV9; J gene: TRBJ1-5; D gene: -; clone size: -; CDR3 protein: CASSVSDSNQPQHF; CDR3 DNA: TGTGCCAGCAGCGTCTCAGATAGCAATCAGCCCCAGCATTTT
V gene: TRBV18; J gene: TRBJ2-7; D gene: -; clone size: -; CDR3 protein: CASSQLNSYEQYF; CDR3 DNA: TGTGCCAGCTCACAATTAAACTCCTACGAGCAGTACTTC
V gene: TRBV7-9; J gene: TRBJ1-1; D gene: -; clone size: -; CDR3 protein: CASRYPGGNTEAFF; CDR3 DNA: TGTGCCAGTAGGTATCCGGGGGGGAACACTGAAGCTTTCTTT
V gene: TRBV28; J gene: TRBJ1-1; D gene: TRBD1; clone size: -; CDR3 protein: CASSSRGQAEAFF; CDR3 DNA: TGTGCCAGCAGTAGCAGGGGGCAGGCTGAAGCTTTCTTT
V gene: TRBV30; J gene: TRBJ1-1; D gene: -; clone size: -; CDR3 protein: CAWNFQGTVRNTEAFF; CDR3 DNA: TGTGCCTGGAACTTCCAGGGGACGGTAAGGAACACTGAAGCTTTCTTT
V gene: TRBV6-6; J gene: TRBJ2-7; D gene: TRBD2; clone size: -; CDR3 protein: CASSPGLAGGHEQYF; CDR3 DNA: TGTGCCAGCAGCCCTGGACTAGCGGGAGGGCACGAGCAGTACTTC
V gene: TRBV2; J gene: TRBJ2-5; D gene: -; clone size: -; CDR3 protein: CASRQGQETQYF; CDR3 DNA: TGTGCCAGCAGACAGGGCCAAGAGACCCAGTACTTC
V gene: TRBV6-1; J gene: TRBJ2-2; D gene: TRBD2; clone size: -; CDR3 protein: CASSEILAEAGELFF; CDR3 DNA: TGTGCCAGCAGTGAAATCCTAGCGGAGGCCGGGGAGCTGTTTTTT
V gene: TRBV5-5; J gene: TRBJ2-7; D gene: TRBD1; clone size: -; CDR3 protein: CASSLTTGVGSYEQYF; CDR3 DNA: TGTGCCAGCAGCCTAACGACAGGGGTAGGTTCCTACGAGCAGTACTTC
V gene: TRBV7-3; J gene: TRBJ2-5; D gene: TRBD1; clone size: -; CDR3 protein: CASSLSFDRQGEGWETQYF; CDR3 DNA: TGTGCCAGCAGCCTGTCCTTTGACAGACAGGGGGAGGGTTGGGAGACCCAGTACTTC
V gene: TRBV25-1; J gene: TRBJ2-7; D gene: TRBD1; clone size: -; CDR3 protein: CASSALGQNYEQYF; CDR3 DNA: TGTGCCAGCAGTGCCCTGGGACAGAACTACGAGCAGTACTTC
V gene: TRBV4-1; J gene: TRBJ2-2; D gene: TRBD1; clone size: -; CDR3 protein: CASLERGTAPNTGELFF; CDR3 DNA: TGCGCCAGCCTAGAAAGGGGGACAGCGCCGAACACCGGGGAGCTGTTTTTT